What follows is one T cell receptor beta chain and its context. Antigen unknown. This entry is derived from a study of shared clonotypes between healthy human individuals. Overall study findings and caveats: Researchers found naive subsets generally carried larger estimated richness than memory subsets.

CDR3 length: 13 amino acids. Germline V gene sequence: CDR1 MDHEN, CDR2 SYDVKM. Trimming at V came to 6 bases and at J to 3 bases, leaving 0 bases not matched to a gene. The deep-level immunoSEQ assay was used. The table came from immunoSEQ multiplex PCR; TCRdb's copy has only in-frame clones and leaves some out. The sample lists hundreds of thousands of clones; 96% were seen once. Terminally differentiated effector memory CD45RA+ cells were left out of the naive CD8 fraction, which was CD45RO-negative and positively selected for CCR7. The chain combines TRBV28 with TRBJ2-5; 11 bases are shared with TRBD2. This sequence was found in a man aged 30-40 years in good health. The specimen was naive CD8+ T cells sorted from blood. The CDR3 is CASRGLAEETQYF. The CDR3, as DNA: TGTGCCAGCAGGGGACTAGCGGAAGAGACCCAGTACTTC.